This TCR beta chain is drawn from a study of blood T cells in healthy people across ages. Combining a sample-barcoded 5' primer with a J-beta primer mix, a second PCR ran for roughly 7 to 11 cycles. TCRdb itself ran the 5' RACE reads through MiXCR, one entry per CDR3 protein. Here the sample spans about 800,000 distinct CDR3 sequences, 58% being singletons. The CDR3 has 15 residues. With V trimmed by 4 bases and J by 4 bases, 10 bases remained unmatched. CDR1 and CDR2 from the germline V gene are DFQATT and SNEGSKA (reference sequence). This clonotype was obtained from a man aged 30 to 39 in good health. The V call is TRBV20-1, the J call TRBJ1-1; 9 nucleotides align to TRBD1. The sequenced sample consisted of blood. The CDR3 nucleotides read TGCAGTGCTAAGGACAGGGGTGGGTTGGGCACTGAAGCTTTCTTT. Amino acids: CSAKDRGGLGTEAFF.